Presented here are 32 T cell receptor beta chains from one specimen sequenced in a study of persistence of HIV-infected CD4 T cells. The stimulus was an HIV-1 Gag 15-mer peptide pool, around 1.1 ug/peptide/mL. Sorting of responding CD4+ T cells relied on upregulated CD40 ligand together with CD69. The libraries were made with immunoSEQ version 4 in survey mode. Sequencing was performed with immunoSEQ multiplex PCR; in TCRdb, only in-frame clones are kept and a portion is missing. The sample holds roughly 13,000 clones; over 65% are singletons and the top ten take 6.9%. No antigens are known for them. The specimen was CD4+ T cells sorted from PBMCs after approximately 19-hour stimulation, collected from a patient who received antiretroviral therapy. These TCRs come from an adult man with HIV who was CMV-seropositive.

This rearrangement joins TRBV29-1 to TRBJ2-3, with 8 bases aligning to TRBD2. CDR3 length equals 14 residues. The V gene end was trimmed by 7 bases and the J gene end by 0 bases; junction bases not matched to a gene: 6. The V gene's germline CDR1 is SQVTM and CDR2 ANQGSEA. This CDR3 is CSGVAGPSTDTQYF. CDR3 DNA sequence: TGCAGCGGAGTAGCGGGACCTAGCACAGATACGCAGTATTTT.

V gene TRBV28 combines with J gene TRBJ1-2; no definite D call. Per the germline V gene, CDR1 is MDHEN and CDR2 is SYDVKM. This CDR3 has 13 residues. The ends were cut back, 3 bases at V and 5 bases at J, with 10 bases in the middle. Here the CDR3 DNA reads TGTGCCAGCAGTTTCCGGTTTGGATATGGCTACACCTTC. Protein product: CASSFRFGYGYTF.

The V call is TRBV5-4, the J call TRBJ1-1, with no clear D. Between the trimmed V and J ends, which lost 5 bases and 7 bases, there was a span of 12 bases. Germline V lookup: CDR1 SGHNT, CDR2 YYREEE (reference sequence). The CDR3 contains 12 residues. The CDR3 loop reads CASRAELNEAFF. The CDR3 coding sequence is TGTGCCAGCAGGGCAGAACTCAATGAAGCTTTCTTT.

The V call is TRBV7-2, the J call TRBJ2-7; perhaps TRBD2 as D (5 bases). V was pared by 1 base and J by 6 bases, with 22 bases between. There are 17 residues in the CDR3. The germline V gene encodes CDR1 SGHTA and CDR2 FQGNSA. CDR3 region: CASSLVFGKVLPSEQYF. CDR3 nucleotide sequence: TGTGCCAGCAGCTTAGTGTTCGGGAAGGTTCTTCCCTCCGAGCAGTACTTC.

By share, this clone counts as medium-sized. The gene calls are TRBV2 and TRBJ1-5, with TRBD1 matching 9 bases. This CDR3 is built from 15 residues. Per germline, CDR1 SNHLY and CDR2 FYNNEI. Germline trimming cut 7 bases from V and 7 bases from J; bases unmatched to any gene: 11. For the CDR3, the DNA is TGTGCCAGCACCCGGGGACAGGGTGAGAACCAGCCCCAGCATTTT. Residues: CASTRGQGENQPQHF.

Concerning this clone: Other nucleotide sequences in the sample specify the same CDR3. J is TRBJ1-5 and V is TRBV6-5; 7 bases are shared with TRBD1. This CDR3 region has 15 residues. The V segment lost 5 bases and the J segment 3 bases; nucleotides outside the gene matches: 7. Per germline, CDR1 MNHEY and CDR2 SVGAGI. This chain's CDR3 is CASSPGTANNQPQHF. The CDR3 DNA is TGTGCCAGCAGTCCCGGGACAGCTAACAATCAGCCCCAGCATTTT.

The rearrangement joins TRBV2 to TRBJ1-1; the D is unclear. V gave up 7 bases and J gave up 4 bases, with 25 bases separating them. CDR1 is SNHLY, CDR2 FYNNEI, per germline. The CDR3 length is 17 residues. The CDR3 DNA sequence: TGTGCCAGCACCAGACAATCTAAGACATCAGAGGCCACTGAAGCTTTCTTT. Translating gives CASTRQSKTSEATEAFF.

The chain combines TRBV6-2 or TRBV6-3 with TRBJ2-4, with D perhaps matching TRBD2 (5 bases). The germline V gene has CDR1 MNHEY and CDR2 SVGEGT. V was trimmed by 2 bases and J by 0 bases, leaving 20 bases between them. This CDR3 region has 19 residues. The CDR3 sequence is CASSYGLGPPGIAKNIQYF. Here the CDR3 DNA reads TGTGCCAGCAGTTACGGGCTAGGCCCCCCGGGGATAGCCAAAAACATTCAGTACTTC.

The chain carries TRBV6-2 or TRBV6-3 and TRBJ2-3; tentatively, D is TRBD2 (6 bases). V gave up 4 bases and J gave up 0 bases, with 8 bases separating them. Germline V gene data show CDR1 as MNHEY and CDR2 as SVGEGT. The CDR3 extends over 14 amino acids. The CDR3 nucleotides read TGTGCCAGCAGTTCCGGGACTAGCACAGATACGCAGTATTTT. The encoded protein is CASSSGTSTDTQYF.

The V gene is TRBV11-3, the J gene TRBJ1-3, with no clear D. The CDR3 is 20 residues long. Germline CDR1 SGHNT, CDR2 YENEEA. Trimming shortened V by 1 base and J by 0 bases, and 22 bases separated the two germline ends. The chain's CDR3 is CASSLAVSPVVGRSGNTIYF. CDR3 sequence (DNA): TGTGCCAGCAGCTTAGCAGTCTCCCCGGTGGTCGGCCGCTCTGGAAACACCATATATTTT.

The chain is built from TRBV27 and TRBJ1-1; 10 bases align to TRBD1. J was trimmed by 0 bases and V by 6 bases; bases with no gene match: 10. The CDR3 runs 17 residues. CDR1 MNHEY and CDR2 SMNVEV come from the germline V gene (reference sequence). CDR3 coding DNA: TGTGCCAGCAGACCTCTCCGGGACAGGGGCATGAACACTGAAGCTTTCTTT. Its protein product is CASRPLRDRGMNTEAFF.

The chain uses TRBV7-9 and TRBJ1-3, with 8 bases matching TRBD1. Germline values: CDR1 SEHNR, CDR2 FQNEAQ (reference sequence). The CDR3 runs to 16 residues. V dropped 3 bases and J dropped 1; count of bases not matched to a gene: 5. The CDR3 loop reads CASSFKQGGSGNTIYF. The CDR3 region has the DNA TGTGCCAGCAGCTTCAAACAGGGGGGGTCTGGAAACACCATATATTTT.

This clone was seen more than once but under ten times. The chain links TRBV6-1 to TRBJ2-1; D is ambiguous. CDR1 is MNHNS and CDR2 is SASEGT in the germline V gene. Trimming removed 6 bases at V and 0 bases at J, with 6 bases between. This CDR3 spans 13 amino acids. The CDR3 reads CASSPLSYNEQFF. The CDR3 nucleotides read TGTGCCAGCAGCCCCCTCTCCTACAATGAGCAGTTCTTC.

The CDR3 nucleotides are TGTGCCAGTACCAGAGAACAGGCGGCCGTAACCAGCTATGGCTACACCTTC. Amino acid sequence: CASTREQAAVTSYGYTF. The chain has TRBV19 and TRBJ1-2; tentative D call: TRBD1 (5 bases). The V and J ends lost 7 bases and 4 bases respectively, with 25 bases between them. The CDR3 contains 17 residues. Germline V gives CDR1 LNHDA, CDR2 SQIVND (reference sequence).

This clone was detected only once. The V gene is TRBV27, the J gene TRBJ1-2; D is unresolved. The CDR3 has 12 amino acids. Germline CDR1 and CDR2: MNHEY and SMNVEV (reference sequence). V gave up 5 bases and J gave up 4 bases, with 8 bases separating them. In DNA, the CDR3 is TGTGCCAGCAGTCTAAAGGGCTATGGCTACACCTTC. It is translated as CASSLKGYGYTF.

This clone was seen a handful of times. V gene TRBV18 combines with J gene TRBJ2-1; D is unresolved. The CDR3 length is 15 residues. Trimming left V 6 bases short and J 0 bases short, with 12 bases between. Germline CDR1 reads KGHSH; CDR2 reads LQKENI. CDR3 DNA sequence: TGTGCCAGCTCTCATACGGACGGCTCCTACAATGAGCAGTTCTTC. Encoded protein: CASSHTDGSYNEQFF.

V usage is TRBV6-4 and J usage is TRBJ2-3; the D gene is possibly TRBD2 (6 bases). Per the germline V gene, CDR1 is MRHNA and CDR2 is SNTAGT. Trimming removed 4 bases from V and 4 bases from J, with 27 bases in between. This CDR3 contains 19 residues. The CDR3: CASSVSPGTGVPRADTQYF. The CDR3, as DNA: TGTGCCAGCAGTGTTTCACCCGGAACGGGGGTTCCGCGGGCAGATACGCAGTATTTT.

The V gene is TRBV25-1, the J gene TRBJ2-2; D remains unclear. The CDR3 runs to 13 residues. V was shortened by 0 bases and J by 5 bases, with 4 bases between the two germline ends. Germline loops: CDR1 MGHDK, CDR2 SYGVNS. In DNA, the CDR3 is TGTGCCAGCAGTGAATATAGGACCGGGGAGCTGTTTTTT. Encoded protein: CASSEYRTGELFF.

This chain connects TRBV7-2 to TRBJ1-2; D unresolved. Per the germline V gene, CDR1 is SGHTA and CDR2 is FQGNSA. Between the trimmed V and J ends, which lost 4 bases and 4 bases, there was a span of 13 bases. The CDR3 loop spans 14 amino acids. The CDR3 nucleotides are TGTGCCAGCAGCTCCGAACACGTCTTCTATGGCTACACCTTC. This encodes CASSSEHVFYGYTF.

Written as DNA, the CDR3 is TGCGCCAGCAGCCAAGATAGACTAGCGGGAGAGGGCCGGAATGAGCAGTTCTTC. Protein: CASSQDRLAGEGRNEQFF. The chain combines TRBV4-1 with TRBJ2-1, with 12 nucleotides matching TRBD2. Germline V CDR1 and CDR2: MGHRA, YSYEKL. This CDR3 region has 18 residues. J gave up 7 bases and V 0 bases, and 10 bases lay outside the gene matches.

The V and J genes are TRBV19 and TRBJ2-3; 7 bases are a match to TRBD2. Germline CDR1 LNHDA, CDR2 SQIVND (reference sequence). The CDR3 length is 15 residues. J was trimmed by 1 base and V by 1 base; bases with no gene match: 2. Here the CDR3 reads CASSIGLAGTDTQYF. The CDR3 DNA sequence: TGTGCCAGTAGTATAGGGCTAGCGGGCACAGATACGCAGTATTTT.

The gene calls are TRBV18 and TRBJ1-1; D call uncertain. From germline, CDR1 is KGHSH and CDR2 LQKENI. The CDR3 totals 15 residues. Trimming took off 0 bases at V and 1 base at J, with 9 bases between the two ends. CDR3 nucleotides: TGTGCCAGCTCACCACCGGCCGGGCCGAACACTGAAGCTTTCTTT. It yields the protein CASSPPAGPNTEAFF.

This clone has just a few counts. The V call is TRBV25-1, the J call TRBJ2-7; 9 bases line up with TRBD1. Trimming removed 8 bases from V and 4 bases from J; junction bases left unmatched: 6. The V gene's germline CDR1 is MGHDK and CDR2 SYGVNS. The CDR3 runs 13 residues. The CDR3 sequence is CASRPGQGYEQYF. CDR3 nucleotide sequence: TGTGCCAGCCGTCCGGGACAGGGTTACGAGCAGTACTTC.

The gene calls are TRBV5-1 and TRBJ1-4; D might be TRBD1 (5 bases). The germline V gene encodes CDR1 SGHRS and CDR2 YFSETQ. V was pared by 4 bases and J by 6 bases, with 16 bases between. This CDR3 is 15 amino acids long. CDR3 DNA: TGCGCCAGCAGCCTACCGGGACCCCGGGATGAAAAACTGTTTTTT. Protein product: CASSLPGPRDEKLFF.

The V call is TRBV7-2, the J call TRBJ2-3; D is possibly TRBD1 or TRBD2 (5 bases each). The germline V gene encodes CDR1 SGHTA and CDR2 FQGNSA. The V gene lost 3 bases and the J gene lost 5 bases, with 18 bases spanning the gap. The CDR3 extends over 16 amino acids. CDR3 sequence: CASSLGTGNRGDTQYF. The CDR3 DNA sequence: TGTGCCAGCAGCTTGGGGACGGGAAATAGGGGAGATACGCAGTATTTT.

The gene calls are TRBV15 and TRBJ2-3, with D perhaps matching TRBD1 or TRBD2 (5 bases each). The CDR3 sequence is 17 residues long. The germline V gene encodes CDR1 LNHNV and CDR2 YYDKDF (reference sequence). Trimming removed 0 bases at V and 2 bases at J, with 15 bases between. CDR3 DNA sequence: TGTGCCACCAGCAGAGATCCAGTGGCAGGGACCACAGATACGCAGTATTTT. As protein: CATSRDPVAGTTDTQYF.

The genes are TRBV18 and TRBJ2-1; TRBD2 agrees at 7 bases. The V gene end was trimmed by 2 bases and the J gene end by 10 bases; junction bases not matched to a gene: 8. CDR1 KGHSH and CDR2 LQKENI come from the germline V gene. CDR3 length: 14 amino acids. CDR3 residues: CASSPWRESGEQFF. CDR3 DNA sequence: TGTGCCAGCTCACCATGGCGGGAGTCGGGGGAGCAGTTCTTC.

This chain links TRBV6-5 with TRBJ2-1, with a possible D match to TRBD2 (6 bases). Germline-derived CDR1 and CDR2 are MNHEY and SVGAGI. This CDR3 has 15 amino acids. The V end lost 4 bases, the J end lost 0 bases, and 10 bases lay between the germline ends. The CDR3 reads CASSLSGSSYNEQFF. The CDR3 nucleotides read TGTGCCAGCAGTTTGTCCGGGAGCTCCTACAATGAGCAGTTCTTC.

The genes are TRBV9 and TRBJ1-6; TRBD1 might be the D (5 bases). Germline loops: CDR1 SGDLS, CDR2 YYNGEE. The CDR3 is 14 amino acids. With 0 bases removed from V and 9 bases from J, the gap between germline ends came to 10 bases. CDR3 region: CASSVGDGGSPLHF. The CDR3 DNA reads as TGTGCCAGCAGCGTAGGGGACGGTGGTTCACCCCTCCACTTT.

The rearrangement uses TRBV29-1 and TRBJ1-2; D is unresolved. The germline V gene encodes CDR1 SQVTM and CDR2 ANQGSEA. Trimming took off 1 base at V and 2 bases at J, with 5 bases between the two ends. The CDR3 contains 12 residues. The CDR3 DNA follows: TGCAGCGTTGAAGGGGAGAACTATGGCTACACCTTC. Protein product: CSVEGENYGYTF.

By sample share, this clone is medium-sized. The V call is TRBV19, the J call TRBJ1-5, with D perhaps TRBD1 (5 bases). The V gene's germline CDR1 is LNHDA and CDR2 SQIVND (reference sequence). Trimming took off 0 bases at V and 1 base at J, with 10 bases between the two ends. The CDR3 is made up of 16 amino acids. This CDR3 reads CASSIDRVRSNQPQHF. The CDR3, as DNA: TGTGCCAGTAGTATAGACAGGGTTCGGAGCAATCAGCCCCAGCATTTT.

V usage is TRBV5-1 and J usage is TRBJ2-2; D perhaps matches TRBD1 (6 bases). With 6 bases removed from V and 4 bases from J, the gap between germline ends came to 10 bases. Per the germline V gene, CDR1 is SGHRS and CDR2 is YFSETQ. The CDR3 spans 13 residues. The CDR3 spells CASNDRTTGELFF. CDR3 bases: TGCGCCAGCAACGACAGGACCACCGGGGAGCTGTTTTTT.